This TCR beta chain came from a study of CD8+CD57+ T cells in acquired aplastic anemia. General study points: Roughly 31 CD8+ CDR3 sequences occurred in both the patients and the controls.

The V end was cut by 2 bases, the J end by 5 bases, with 15 bases between. The CDR3 contains 14 residues. Germline values: CDR1 GTSNPN, CDR2 SVGIG (reference sequence). Investigators profiled TCR beta VDJ and CDR3 from genomic DNA template. TCRdb recomputed calls from the reads with MiXCR, one row per CDR3 protein. The sample contains 200,000 to 250,000 distinct CDR3 sequences, 30% to 40% of which appear only once. To note about this clonotype: Antigen unknown.

The sample consisted of sorted CD4+, CD8+, or CD8+CD57+ T cells (not recorded which) from PBMCs. The source of this sequence is a human donor in good health, serving as a control. The J gene is TRBJ1-2, the V gene TRBV30, with D perhaps matching TRBD1 (5 bases). CDR3 in amino acids: CAWSLGRRFYGYTF. The CDR3 DNA sequence: TGTGCCTGGAGTCTGGGACGGAGGTTTTATGGCTACACCTTC.